The 7 T cell receptor beta chains below all came from one sample that was sequenced in a study of T cell repertoires in cytomegalovirus infection. TCRdb called the reads again in MiXCR, with one record for every CDR3 protein. The sample includes fewer than 1,000,000 distinct CDR3 sequences, roughly 30% seen only once; the top ten take around an eighth. These receptors have no known antigen. This specimen was cultured CD8+ T cells from PBMCs, taken from culture after CMV antigen stimulation. The receptor set was obtained from a human donor in good health (CMV status not recorded). Some clones in this sample may be carry-over from other donors' samples.

The chain couples TRBV6-5 to TRBJ2-1; TRBD1 agrees at 9 bases. This CDR3 spans 15 amino acids. CDR1 and CDR2 from the germline V gene are MNHEY and SVGAGI. Losses at the gene ends were 0 bases for V and 8 bases for J; bases not matched to a gene: 5. For the CDR3, the DNA is TGTGCCAGCAGTTACTCTGGGACAGGGAATGATGAGCAGTTCTTC. Encoded protein: CASSYSGTGNDEQFF.

V is TRBV7-6 and J is TRBJ2-5; perhaps TRBD1 as D (5 bases). The germline CDR1 and CDR2 sequences are SGHVS and FNYEAQ. The CDR3 spans 13 residues. The V end lost 3 bases, the J end lost 5 bases, and 10 bases lay between the germline ends. The CDR3 here is CASSFRVWETQYF. CDR3 nucleotide sequence: TGTGCCAGCAGCTTCAGGGTTTGGGAGACCCAGTACTTC.

V is TRBV27 and J is TRBJ1-2; 9 bases agree with TRBD1. Germline V gene data show CDR1 as MNHEY and CDR2 as SMNVEV (reference sequence). This CDR3 contains 14 residues. Losses at the gene ends were 5 bases for V and 8 bases for J; bases not matched to a gene: 9. This CDR3 is CASSSRDRVEGYTF. The CDR3, as DNA: TGTGCCAGCAGTAGCCGGGACAGGGTTGAGGGCTACACCTTC.

This clonotype was observed a few times. This rearrangement joins TRBV2 to TRBJ1-6, with unresolved D. The CDR3 consists of 13 residues. Per germline, CDR1 SNHLY and CDR2 FYNNEI. V lost 5 bases and J lost 9, with 11 bases in between. CDR3 bases: TGTGCCAGCAGTTTCCCCCAAGTTTCACCCCTCCACTTT. Protein product: CASSFPQVSPLHF. Supplemented by reference TRBV2 and TRBJ1-6, the full variable domain reads EPEVTQTPSHQVTQMGQEVILRCVPISNHLYFYWYRQILGQKVEFLVSFYNNEISEKSEIFDDQFSVERPDGSNFTLKIRSTKLEDSAMYFCASSFPQVSPLHFGNGTRLTVT.

In its sample, this clonotype was seen a few times. This chain uses TRBV4-1 with TRBJ2-1; 9 positions match TRBD1. Germline CDR1 is MGHRA and CDR2 is YSYEKL. With V trimmed by 3 bases and J by 6 bases, 12 bases remained unmatched. CDR3 size: 17 residues. CDR3 amino acids: CASSQLPGQGTSNEQFF. The CDR3 region has the DNA TGCGCCAGCAGCCAGCTCCCGGGACAGGGTACCTCCAATGAGCAGTTCTTC.

The chain recombines TRBV5-8 with TRBJ2-2, with TRBD2 identical over 13 bases. With 5 bases clipped from V and 4 bases from J, the junction kept 8 bases outside the gene matches. CDR3 length equals 17 residues. From germline, CDR1 is SGHTS and CDR2 YDEGEE. CDR3 sequence reads: CASSFRGLAGATGELFF. DNA of the CDR3: TGTGCCAGCAGTTTTCGCGGACTAGCGGGGGCCACCGGGGAGCTGTTTTTT.

This clonotype was detected a few times. The chain carries TRBV12-3 or TRBV12-4 and TRBJ2-5, with D maybe TRBD2 (5 bases). The V gene lost 8 bases and the J gene lost 0 bases, with 16 bases spanning the gap. The CDR3 has 15 amino acids. In DNA form, the CDR3 reads TGTGCCAGCGGCGCCCAGGAGGACCACCAAGAGACCCAGTACTTC. This translates into CASGAQEDHQETQYF.